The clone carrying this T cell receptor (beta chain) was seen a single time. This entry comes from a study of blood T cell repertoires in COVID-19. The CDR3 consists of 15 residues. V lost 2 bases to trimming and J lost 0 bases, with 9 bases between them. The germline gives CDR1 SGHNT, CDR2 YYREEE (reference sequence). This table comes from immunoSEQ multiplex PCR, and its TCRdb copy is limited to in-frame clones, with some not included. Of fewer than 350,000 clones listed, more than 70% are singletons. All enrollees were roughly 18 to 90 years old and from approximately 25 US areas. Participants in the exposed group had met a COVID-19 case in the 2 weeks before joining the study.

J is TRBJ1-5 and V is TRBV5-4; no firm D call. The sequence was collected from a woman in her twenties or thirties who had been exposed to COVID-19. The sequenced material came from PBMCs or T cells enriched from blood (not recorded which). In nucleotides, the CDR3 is TGTGCCAGCAGCTTCCGGGTCTATAGCAATCAGCCCCAGCATTTT. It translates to CASSFRVYSNQPQHF.